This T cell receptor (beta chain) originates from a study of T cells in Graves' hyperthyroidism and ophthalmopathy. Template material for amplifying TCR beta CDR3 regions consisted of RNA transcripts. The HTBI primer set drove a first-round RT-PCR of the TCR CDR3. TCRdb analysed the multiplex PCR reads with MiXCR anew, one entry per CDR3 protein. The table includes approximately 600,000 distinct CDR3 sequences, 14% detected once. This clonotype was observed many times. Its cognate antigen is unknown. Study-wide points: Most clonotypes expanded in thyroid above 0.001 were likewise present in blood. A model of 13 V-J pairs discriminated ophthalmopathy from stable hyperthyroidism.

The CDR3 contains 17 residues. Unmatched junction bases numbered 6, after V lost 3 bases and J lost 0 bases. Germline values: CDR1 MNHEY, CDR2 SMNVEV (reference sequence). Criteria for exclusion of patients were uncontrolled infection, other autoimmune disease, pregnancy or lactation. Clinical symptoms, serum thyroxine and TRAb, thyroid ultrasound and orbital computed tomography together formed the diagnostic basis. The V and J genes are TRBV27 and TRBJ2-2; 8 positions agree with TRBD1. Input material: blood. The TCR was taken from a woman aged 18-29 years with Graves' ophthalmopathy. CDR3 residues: CASSFSQGAPNTGELFF. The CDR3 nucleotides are TGTGCCAGCAGTTTCTCCCAGGGGGCGCCGAACACCGGGGAGCTGTTTTTT.